This T cell receptor (beta chain) derives from a study of tumor-infiltrating lymphocytes in oesophageal squamous cell carcinoma. TCRdb called the PCR reads again in MiXCR, with one record for every CDR3 protein. The data show about 21,000 distinct CDR3 sequences, over 40% seen once. CDR1 and CDR2 from the germline V gene are MNHEY and SMNVEV (reference sequence). The CDR3 covers 16 residues. Source material: normal esophageal tissue next to the tumor. This chain uses TRBV27 with TRBJ2-6; TRBD1 is a possible D gene (6 bases). The DNA end is a closer match to TRBJ2-1, so the J assignment may be wrong. This clonotype was sampled from a male donor with esophageal squamous cell carcinoma. The CDR3 DNA sequence: TGTGCCAGCAGTTTTACAGGGCTGAGCTCCTACAATGAGCAGTTCTTC. This sequence encodes CASSFTGLSSYNEQFF.